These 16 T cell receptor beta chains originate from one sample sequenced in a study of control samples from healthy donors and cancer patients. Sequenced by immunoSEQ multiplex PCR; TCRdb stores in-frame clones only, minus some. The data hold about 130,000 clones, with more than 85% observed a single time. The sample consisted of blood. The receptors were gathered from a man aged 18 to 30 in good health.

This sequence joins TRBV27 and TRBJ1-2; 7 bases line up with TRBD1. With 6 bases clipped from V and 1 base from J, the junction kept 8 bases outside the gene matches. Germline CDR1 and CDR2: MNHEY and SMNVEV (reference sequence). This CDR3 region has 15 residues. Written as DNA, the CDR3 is TGTGCCAGCAGAAGACAGGGAGGGGGTAACTATGGCTACACCTTC. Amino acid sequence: CASRRQGGGNYGYTF.

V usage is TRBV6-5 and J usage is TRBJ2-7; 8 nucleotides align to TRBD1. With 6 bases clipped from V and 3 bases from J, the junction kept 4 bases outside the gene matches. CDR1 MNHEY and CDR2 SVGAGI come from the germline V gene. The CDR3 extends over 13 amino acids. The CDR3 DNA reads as TGTGCCAGCAGAGTGGGACAGGACTACGAGCAGTACTTC. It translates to CASRVGQDYEQYF.

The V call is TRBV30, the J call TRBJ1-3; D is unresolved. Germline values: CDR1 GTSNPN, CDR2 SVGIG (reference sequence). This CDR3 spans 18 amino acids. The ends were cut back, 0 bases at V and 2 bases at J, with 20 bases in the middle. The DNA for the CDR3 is TGTGCCTGGAGTGTACGGGGAACCGGGATCCGCACTGGAAACACCATATATTTT. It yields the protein CAWSVRGTGIRTGNTIYF.

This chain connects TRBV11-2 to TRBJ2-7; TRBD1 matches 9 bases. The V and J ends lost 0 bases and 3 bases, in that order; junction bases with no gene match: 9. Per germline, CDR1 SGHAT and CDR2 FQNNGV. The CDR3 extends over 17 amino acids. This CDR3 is CASSLEFGTGIYYEQYF. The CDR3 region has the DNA TGTGCCAGCAGCTTAGAGTTCGGGACAGGGATATACTACGAGCAGTACTTC. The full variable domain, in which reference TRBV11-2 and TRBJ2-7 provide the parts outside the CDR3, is EAGVAQSPRYKIIEKRQSVAFWCNPISGHATLYWYQQILGQGPKLLIQFQNNGVVDDSQLPKDRFSAERLKGVDSTLKIQPAKLEDSAVYLCASSLEFGTGIYYEQYFGPGTRLTVT.

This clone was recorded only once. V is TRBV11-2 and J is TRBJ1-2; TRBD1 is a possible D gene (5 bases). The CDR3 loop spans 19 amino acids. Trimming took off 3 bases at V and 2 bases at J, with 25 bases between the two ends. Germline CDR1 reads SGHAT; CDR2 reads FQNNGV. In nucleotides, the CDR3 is TGTGCCAGCAGCTTGGGTAGAGGTCCCAAGGCCTGGGGGAACTATGGCTACACCTTC. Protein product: CASSLGRGPKAWGNYGYTF.

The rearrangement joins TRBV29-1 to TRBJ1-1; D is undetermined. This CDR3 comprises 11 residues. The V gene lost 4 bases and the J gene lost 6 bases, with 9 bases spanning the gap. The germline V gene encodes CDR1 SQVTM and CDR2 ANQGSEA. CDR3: CSVVQVSEAFF. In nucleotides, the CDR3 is TGCAGCGTTGTTCAGGTCTCTGAAGCTTTCTTT.

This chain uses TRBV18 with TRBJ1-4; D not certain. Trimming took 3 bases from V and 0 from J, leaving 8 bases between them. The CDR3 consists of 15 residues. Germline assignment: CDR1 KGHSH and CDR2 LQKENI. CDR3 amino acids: CASSPNVATNEKLFF. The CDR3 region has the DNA TGTGCCAGCTCACCTAACGTGGCAACTAATGAAAAACTGTTTTTT.

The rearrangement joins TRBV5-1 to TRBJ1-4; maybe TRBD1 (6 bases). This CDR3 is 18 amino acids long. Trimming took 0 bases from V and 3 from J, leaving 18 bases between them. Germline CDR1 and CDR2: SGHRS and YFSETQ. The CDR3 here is CASSLAGTPEQANEKLFF. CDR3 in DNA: TGCGCCAGCAGCTTGGCCGGGACACCGGAGCAGGCTAATGAAAAACTGTTTTTT.

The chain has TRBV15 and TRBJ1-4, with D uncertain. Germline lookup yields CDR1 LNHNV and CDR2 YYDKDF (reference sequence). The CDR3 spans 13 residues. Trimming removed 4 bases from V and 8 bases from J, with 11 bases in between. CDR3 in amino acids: CATSTEVREKLFF. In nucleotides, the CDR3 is TGTGCCACCAGCACGGAGGTGCGGGAAAAACTGTTTTTT.

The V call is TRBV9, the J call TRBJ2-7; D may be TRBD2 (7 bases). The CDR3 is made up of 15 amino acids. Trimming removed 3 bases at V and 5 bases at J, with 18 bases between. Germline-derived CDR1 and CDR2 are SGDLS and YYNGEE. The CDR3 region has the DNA TGTGCCAGCAGCGCACCGGTTGGGGGGGCGAACGAGCAGTACTTC. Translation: CASSAPVGGANEQYF.

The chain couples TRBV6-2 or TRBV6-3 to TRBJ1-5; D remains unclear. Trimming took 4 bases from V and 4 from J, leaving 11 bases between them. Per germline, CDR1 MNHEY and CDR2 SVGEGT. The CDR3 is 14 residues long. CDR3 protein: CASSFGNRNQPQHF. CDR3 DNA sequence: TGTGCCAGCAGTTTTGGGAACAGAAATCAGCCCCAGCATTTT.

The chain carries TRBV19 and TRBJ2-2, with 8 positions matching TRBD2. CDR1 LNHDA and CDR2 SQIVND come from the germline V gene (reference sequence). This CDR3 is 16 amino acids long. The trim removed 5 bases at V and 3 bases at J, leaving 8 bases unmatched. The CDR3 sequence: CASSRVRGGYTGELFF. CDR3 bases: TGTGCCAGTAGTCGTGTACGGGGGGGATACACCGGGGAGCTGTTTTTT.

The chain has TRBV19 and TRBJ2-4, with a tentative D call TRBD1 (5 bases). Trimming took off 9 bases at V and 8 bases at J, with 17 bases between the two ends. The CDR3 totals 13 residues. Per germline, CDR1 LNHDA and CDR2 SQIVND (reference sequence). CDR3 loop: CASTRRGTDIQYF. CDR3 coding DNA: TGTGCCAGCACCCGAAGGGGTACGGACATTCAGTACTTC.

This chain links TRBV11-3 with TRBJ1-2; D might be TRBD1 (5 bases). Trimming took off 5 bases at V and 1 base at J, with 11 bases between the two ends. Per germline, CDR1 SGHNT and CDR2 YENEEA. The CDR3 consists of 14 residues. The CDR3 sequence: CASSRGLHNYGYTF. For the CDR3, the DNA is TGTGCCAGCAGCCGGGGACTCCATAACTATGGCTACACCTTC.

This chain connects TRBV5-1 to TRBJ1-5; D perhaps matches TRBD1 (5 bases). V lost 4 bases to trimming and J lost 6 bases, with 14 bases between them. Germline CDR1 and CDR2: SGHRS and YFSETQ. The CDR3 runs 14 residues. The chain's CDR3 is CASSPDTGGQPQHF. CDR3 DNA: TGCGCCAGCAGCCCGGACACCGGCGGTCAGCCCCAGCATTTT.

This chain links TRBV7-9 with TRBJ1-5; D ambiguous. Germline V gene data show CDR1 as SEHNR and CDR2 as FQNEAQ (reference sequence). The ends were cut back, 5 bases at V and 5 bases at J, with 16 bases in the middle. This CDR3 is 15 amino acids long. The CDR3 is CASSGGVAPYQPQHF. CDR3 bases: TGTGCCAGCAGCGGAGGTGTAGCACCATATCAGCCCCAGCATTTT.